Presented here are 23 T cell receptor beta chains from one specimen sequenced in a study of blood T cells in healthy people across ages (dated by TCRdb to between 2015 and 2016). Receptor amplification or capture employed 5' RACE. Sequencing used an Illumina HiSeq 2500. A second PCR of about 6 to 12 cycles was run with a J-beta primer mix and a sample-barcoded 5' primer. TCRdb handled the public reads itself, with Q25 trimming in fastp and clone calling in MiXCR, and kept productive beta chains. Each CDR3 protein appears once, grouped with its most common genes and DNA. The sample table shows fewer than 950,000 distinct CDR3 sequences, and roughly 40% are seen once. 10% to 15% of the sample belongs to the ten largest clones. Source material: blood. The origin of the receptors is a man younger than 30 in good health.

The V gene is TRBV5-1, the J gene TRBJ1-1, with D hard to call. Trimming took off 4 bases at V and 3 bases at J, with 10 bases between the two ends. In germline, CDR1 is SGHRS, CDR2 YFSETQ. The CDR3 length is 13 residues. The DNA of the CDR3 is TGCGCCAGCAGCCCTTCCCACGACACTGAAGCTTTCTTT. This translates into CASSPSHDTEAFF.

In nucleotides, the CDR3 is TGTGCCAGCAGCCTCCGGGGGCGAATGAACACTGAAGCTTTCTTT. Its protein product is CASSLRGRMNTEAFF. The V and J genes are TRBV11-2 and TRBJ1-1, with D possibly being TRBD1 (6 bases). The CDR3 sequence is 15 residues long. Germline CDR1 SGHAT, CDR2 FQNNGV. V shed 5 bases and J shed 0 bases, with 13 bases lying between them.

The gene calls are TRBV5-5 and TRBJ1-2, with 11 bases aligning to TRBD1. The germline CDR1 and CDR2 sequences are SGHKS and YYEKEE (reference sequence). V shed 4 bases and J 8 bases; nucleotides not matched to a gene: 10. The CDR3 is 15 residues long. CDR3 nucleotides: TGTGCCAGCAGCCTACCTGGACAGGGGGCTGGGGGCTACACCTTC. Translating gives CASSLPGQGAGGYTF.

The CDR3 DNA follows: TGCGCCAGCAGCTTGTCCCCGGACACGGCCAAGACGACCCAGTACTTC. Protein: CASSLSPDTAKTTQYF. V and J are TRBV5-1 and TRBJ2-5; D is possibly TRBD1 (5 bases). The germline CDR1 and CDR2 sequences are SGHRS and YFSETQ. V lost 1 base and J lost 7, with 20 bases in between. The CDR3 consists of 16 residues.

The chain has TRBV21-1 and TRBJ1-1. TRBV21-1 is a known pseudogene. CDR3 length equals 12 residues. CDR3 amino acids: CASDTRRTEAFF. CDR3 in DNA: TGTGCCAGCGACACTCGTCGCACTGAAGCTTTCTTT.

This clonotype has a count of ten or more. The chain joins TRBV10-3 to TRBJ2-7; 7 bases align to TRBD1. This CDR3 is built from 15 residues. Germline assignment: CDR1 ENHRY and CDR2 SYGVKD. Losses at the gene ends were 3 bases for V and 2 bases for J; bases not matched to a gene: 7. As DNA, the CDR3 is TGTGCCATCAGTGATTCCCGGACAGGACCCTACGAGCAGTACTTC. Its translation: CAISDSRTGPYEQYF.

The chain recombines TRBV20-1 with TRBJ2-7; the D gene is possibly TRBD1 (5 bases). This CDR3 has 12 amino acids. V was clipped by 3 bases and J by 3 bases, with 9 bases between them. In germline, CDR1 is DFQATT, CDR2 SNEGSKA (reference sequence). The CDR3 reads CSARLRDYEQYF. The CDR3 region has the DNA TGCAGTGCTAGGCTCAGGGACTACGAGCAGTACTTC.

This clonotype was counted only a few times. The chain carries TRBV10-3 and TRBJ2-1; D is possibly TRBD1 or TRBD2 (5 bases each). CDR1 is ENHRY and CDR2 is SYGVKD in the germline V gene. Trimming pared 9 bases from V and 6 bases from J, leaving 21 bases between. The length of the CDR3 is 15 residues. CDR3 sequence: CAIGAGLGVFNEQFF. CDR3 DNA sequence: TGTGCCATAGGGGCGGGCCTAGGGGTCTTCAATGAGCAGTTCTTC.

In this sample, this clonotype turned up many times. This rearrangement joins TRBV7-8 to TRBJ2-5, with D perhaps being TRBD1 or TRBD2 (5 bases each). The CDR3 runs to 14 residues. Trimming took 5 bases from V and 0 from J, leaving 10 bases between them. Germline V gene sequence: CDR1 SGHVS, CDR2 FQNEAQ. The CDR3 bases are TGTGCCAGCAGCCCAGGGACCTACCAAGAGACCCAGTACTTC. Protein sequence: CASSPGTYQETQYF.

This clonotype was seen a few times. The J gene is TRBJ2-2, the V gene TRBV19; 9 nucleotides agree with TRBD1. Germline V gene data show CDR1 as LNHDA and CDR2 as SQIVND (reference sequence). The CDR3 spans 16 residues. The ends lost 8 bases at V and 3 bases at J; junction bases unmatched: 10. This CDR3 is CASLTSDRGHTGELFF. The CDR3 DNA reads TGTGCCAGTCTCACCTCGGACAGGGGCCACACCGGGGAGCTGTTTTTT.

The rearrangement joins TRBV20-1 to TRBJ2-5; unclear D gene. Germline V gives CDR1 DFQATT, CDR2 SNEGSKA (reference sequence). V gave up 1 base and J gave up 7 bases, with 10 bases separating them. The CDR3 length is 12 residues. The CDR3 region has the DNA TGCAGTGCTAGAGCGACCGATTGGACCCAGTACTTC. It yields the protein CSARATDWTQYF.

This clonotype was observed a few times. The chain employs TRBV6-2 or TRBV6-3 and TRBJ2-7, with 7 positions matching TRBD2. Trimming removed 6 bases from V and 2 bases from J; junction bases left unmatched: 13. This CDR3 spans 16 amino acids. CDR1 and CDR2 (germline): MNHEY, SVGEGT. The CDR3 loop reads CASSAAFGRSTYEQYF. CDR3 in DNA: TGTGCCAGCAGCGCGGCATTCGGGAGGTCAACCTACGAGCAGTACTTC.

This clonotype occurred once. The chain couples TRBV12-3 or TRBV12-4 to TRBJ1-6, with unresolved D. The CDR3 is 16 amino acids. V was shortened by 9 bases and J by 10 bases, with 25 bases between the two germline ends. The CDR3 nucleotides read TGTGCCAGTCGGGGAGATGTTAGGCTACCGAACTCACCCCTCCACTTT. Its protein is CASRGDVRLPNSPLHF.

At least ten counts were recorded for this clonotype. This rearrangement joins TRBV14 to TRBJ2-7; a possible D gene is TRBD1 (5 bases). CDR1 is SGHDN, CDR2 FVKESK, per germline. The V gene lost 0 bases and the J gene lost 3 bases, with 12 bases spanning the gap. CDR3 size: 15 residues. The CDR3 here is CASSQDLTRGYEQYF. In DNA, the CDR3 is TGTGCCAGCAGCCAAGATCTGACAAGGGGCTACGAGCAGTACTTC.

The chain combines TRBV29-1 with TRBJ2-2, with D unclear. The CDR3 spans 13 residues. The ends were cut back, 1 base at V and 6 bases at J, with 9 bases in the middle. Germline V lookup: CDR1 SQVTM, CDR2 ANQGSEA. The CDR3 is CSVEAQLAGELFF. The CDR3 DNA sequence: TGCAGCGTTGAAGCTCAATTAGCCGGGGAGCTGTTTTTT.

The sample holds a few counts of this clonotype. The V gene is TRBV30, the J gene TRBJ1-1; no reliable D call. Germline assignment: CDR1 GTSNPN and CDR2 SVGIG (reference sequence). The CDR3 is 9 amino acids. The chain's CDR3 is CATGPEAFF. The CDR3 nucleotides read TGTGCTACGGGTCCTGAAGCTTTCTTT.

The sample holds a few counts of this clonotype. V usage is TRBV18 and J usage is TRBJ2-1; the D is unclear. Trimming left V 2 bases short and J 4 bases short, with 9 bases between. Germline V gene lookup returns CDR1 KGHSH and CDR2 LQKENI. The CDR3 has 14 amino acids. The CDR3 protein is CASSPATAYNEQFF. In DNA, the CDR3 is TGTGCCAGCTCACCAGCTACAGCTTACAATGAGCAGTTCTTC.

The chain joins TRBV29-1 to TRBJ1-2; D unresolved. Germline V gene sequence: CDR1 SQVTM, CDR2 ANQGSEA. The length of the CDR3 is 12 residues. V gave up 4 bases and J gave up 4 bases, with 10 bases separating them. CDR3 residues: CSVGGGVYGYTF. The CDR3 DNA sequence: TGCAGCGTTGGGGGTGGGGTCTATGGCTACACCTTC.

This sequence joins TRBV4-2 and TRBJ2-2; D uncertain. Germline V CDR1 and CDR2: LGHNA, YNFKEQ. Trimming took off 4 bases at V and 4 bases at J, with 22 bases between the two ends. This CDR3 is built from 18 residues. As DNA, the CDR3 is TGTGCCAGCAGCCTGGCCCACACATCTCCCAGGCCCACCGGGGAGCTGTTTTTT. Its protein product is CASSLAHTSPRPTGELFF.

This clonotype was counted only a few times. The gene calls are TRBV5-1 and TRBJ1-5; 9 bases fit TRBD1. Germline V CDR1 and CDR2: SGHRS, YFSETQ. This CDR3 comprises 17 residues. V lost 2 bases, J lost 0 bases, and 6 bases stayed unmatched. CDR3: CASSFLDRGFSNQPQHF. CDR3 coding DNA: TGCGCCAGCAGCTTCCTGGACAGGGGCTTTAGCAATCAGCCCCAGCATTTT.

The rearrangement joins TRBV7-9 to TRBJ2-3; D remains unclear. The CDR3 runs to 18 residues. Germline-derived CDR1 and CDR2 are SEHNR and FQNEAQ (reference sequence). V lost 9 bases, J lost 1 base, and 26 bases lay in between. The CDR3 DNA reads TGTGCCAGTCACCGTGGGCTCCGCGAGGCCAGACGCACAGATACGCAGTATTTT. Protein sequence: CASHRGLREARRTDTQYF.

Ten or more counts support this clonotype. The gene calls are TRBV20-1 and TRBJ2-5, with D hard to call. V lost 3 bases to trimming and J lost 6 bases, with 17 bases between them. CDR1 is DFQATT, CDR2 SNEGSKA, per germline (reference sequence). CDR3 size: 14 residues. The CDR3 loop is CSARPSVGVKTQYF. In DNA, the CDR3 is TGCAGTGCTAGGCCCAGTGTCGGAGTCAAGACCCAGTACTTC.

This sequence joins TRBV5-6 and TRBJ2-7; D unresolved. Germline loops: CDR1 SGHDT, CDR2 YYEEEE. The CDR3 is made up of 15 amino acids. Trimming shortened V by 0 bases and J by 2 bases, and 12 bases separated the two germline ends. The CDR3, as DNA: TGTGCCAGCAGCTTGGCCGGCGGTACCGCCTACGAGCAGTACTTC. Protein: CASSLAGGTAYEQYF.